In this sample, the clone carrying this T cell receptor beta chain turned up a few times. Antigen specificity is unknown. Cultured CD4+ T-cell DNA underwent Oncomine TCR Beta short-read sequencing. Using its own MiXCR run on the PCR reads, TCRdb lists one record per CDR3 protein. The sample carries fewer than 20,000 distinct CDR3 sequences, 40% to 55% recorded once. The record originates from a study of vaccination and CD4 T cells after COVID-19. For the study at large: Six males and four females, two Hispanic, made up the convalescents. Overlapping spike peptides from SARS-CoV-2, HCoV-NL63, HCoV-OC43 and HCoV-229E served to stimulate the cells.

Study outcomes and limitations: Median SARS-CoV-2-reactive clonotypes rose from 21 to 38, not significantly.

Germline V gene data show CDR1 as KGHDR and CDR2 as SFDVKD. The V end lost 1 base, the J end lost 6 bases, and 11 bases lay between the germline ends. The CDR3 runs 14 residues. The treatment is: roughly 10-day PBMC culture with coronavirus spike peptide pools or control peptides (ViraFEST assay). Positivity by PCR occurred from March to December 2020, a period that predated US Alpha, Beta and Delta variants. The sequence derives from a human donor who had recovered from COVID-19. The chain links TRBV24-1 to TRBJ1-2; a weak D match, TRBD1 (5 bases). The material sequenced was CD4+ T cells from blood, cultured in vitro. CDR3 amino acids: CATSDFSQGNGYTF. The CDR3 DNA is TGTGCCACCAGTGATTTTTCGCAGGGTAATGGCTACACCTTC.